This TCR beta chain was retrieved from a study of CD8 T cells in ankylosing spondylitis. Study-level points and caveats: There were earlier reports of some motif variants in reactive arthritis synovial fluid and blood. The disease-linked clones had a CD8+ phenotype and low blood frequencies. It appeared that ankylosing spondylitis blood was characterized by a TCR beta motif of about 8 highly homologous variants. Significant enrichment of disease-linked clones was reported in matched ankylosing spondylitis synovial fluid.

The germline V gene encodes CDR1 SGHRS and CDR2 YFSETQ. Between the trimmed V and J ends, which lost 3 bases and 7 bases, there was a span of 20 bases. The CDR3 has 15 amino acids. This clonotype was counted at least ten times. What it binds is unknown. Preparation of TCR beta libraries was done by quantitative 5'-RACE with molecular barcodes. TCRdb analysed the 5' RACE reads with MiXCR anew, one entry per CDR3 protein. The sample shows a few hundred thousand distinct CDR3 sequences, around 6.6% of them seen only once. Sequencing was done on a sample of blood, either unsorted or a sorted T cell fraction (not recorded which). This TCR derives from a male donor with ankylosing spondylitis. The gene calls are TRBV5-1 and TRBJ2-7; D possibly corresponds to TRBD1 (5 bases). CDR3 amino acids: CASSSSRDAHREQYF. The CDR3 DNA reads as TGCGCCAGCAGCTCTTCCAGGGATGCGCATCGGGAGCAGTACTTC. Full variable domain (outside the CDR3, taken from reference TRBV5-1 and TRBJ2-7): KAGVTQTPRYLIKTRGQQVTLSCSPISGHRSVSWYQQTPGQGLQFLFEYFSETQRNKGNFPGRFSGRQFSNSRSEMNVSTLELGDSALYLCASSSSRDAHREQYFGPGTRLTVT.